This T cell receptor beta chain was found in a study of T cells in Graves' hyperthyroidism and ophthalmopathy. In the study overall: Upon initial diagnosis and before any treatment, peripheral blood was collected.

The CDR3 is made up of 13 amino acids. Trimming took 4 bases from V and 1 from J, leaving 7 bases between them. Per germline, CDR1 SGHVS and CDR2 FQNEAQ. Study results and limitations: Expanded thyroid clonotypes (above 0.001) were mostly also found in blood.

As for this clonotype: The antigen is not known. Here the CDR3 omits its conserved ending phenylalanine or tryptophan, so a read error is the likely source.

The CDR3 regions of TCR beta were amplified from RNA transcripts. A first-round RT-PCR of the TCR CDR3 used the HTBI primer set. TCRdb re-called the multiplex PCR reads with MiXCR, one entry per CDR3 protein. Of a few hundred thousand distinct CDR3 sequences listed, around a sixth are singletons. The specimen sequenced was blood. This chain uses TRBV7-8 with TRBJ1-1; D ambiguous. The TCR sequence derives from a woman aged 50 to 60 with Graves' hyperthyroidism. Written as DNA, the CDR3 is TGTGCCAGCAGCTCCTCAGAGAACACTGAAGCTTTCTCT. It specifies CASSSSENTEAFS.